The rows below give T cell receptor beta chains drawn from one sample of a study of blood T cell repertoires in COVID-19. Repertoires were generated with immunoSEQ multiplex PCR, while TCRdb's copy carries only in-frame clones and drops some. The sample yields 350,000 to 450,000 clones, roughly four fifths seen once. The sequenced sample consisted of PBMCs or T cells enriched from blood (not recorded which). These receptors were taken from a woman between 45 and 65 years old who had recovered from COVID-19. CDR3s include the opening cysteine and the closing phenylalanine or tryptophan. Each record gives: clone size, V gene, D gene, J gene, CDR3 DNA, CDR3 protein. D genes are given only for firm matches. The size of a clone is reported for some rows only, either as once, few or many, or as a class for expanded clones.

clone size: few
V gene: TRBV2
D gene: -
J gene: TRBJ1-1
CDR3 DNA: TGTGCCAGCAGTGAAGGGGGCGGATACACTGAAGCTTTCTTT
CDR3 protein: CASSEGGGYTEAFF

clone size: -
V gene: TRBV18
D gene: TRBD1
J gene: TRBJ1-2
CDR3 DNA: TGTGCCAGCTCACCGGCCCCAGGGGGCGCCTATGGCTACACCTTC
CDR3 protein: CASSPAPGGAYGYTF

clone size: -
V gene: TRBV7-6
D gene: -
J gene: TRBJ2-2
CDR3 DNA: TGTGCCAGCAGCCCCCCACAGCGGATGAACACCGGGGAGCTGTTTTTT
CDR3 protein: CASSPPQRMNTGELFF

clone size: -
V gene: TRBV7-2
D gene: TRBD2
J gene: TRBJ2-3
CDR3 DNA: TGTGCCAGCAGCTCCGGTGCCCTACGGGGGGCAGATACGCAGTATTTT
CDR3 protein: CASSSGALRGADTQYF

clone size: few
V gene: TRBV30
D gene: TRBD1
J gene: TRBJ1-2
CDR3 DNA: TGTGCCTGGGGGGGGACAGGGAATAACTATGGCTACACCTTC
CDR3 protein: CAWGGTGNNYGYTF

clone size: -
V gene: TRBV18
D gene: TRBD1
J gene: TRBJ1-3
CDR3 DNA: TGTGCCAGCTCACAACAGACAGGGGGCACTGGAAACACCATATATTTT
CDR3 protein: CASSQQTGGTGNTIYF

clone size: -
V gene: TRBV7-9
D gene: -
J gene: TRBJ1-1
CDR3 DNA: TGTGCCAGCAGCCCCTCCGGGAGGGTTACTGAAGCTTTCTTT
CDR3 protein: CASSPSGRVTEAFF

clone size: -
V gene: TRBV28
D gene: TRBD1
J gene: TRBJ2-5
CDR3 DNA: TGTGCCAGCAGCGACACAGGGGCCGCTTTCCAAGAGACCCAGTACTTC
CDR3 protein: CASSDTGAAFQETQYF

clone size: -
V gene: TRBV5-1
D gene: -
J gene: TRBJ2-5
CDR3 DNA: TGCGCCAGCAGCTTCGGTGGGGGGAGAGAGACCCAGTACTTC
CDR3 protein: CASSFGGGRETQYF

clone size: -
V gene: TRBV5-1
D gene: TRBD1
J gene: TRBJ2-2
CDR3 DNA: TGCGCCAGCAGCTCGGGAATTACAGGGGGCGCGGGCACCGGGGAGCTGTTTTTT
CDR3 protein: CASSSGITGGAGTGELFF

clone size: -
V gene: TRBV3-1/TRBV3-2
D gene: TRBD2
J gene: TRBJ2-1
CDR3 DNA: TGTGCCAGCAGCCAAGGTAGCGGGGGGGCTGGTGAGCAGTTCTTC
CDR3 protein: CASSQGSGGAGEQFF

clone size: once
V gene: TRBV7-9
D gene: TRBD1
J gene: TRBJ2-1
CDR3 DNA: TGTGCCAGCAGCACACCGGGACAGGTGAATGAGCAGTTCTTC
CDR3 protein: CASSTPGQVNEQFF

clone size: -
V gene: TRBV7-9
D gene: TRBD2
J gene: TRBJ2-1
CDR3 DNA: TGTGCCAGCAGCTTAGTAGGACGGGAGGGATTCTACAATGAGCAGTTCTTC
CDR3 protein: CASSLVGREGFYNEQFF

clone size: -
V gene: TRBV3-1/TRBV3-2
D gene: -
J gene: TRBJ1-5
CDR3 DNA: TGTGCCAGCAGCCAAGAGCGTAGCAATCAGCCCCAGCATTTT
CDR3 protein: CASSQERSNQPQHF

clone size: -
V gene: TRBV3-1/TRBV3-2
D gene: -
J gene: TRBJ1-1
CDR3 DNA: TGTGCCAGCAGCCCAGGTCATAAGGCTGAAGCTTTCTTT
CDR3 protein: CASSPGHKAEAFF

clone size: -
V gene: TRBV5-4
D gene: -
J gene: TRBJ1-1
CDR3 DNA: TGTGCCAGCAGCCCACTAGGAGGGCAAGGCACTGAAGCTTTCTTT
CDR3 protein: CASSPLGGQGTEAFF

clone size: -
V gene: TRBV2
D gene: TRBD1
J gene: TRBJ2-3
CDR3 DNA: TGTGCCACCAGGGCAGGGGGCGGGCGGGGTACAGATACGCAGTATTTT
CDR3 protein: CATRAGGGRGTDTQYF

clone size: -
V gene: TRBV4-2
D gene: -
J gene: TRBJ1-1
CDR3 DNA: TGTGCCAGCAGCCACGGCTCCGGGGACACTGAAGCTTTCTTT
CDR3 protein: CASSHGSGDTEAFF

clone size: few
V gene: TRBV7-8
D gene: TRBD2
J gene: TRBJ2-2
CDR3 DNA: TGTGCCAGCAGCTTGGGAAGCGGGCTAGCGGTTGGAGCCGGGGAGCTGTTTTTT
CDR3 protein: CASSLGSGLAVGAGELFF

clone size: -
V gene: TRBV25-1
D gene: TRBD1
J gene: TRBJ2-7
CDR3 DNA: TGTGCCAGCAGTGCACCCCCGGGACAGGGGGCCTACGAGCAGTACTTC
CDR3 protein: CASSAPPGQGAYEQYF

clone size: once
V gene: TRBV27
D gene: -
J gene: TRBJ1-6
CDR3 DNA: TGTGCCAGCAGCGCGGCGCAGAATAATTCACCCCTCCACTTT
CDR3 protein: CASSAAQNNSPLHF

clone size: -
V gene: TRBV27
D gene: -
J gene: TRBJ2-3
CDR3 DNA: TGTGCCAGCAGTTCTAGTCATTGGCGCACAGATACGCAGTATTTT
CDR3 protein: CASSSSHWRTDTQYF

clone size: -
V gene: TRBV7-2
D gene: -
J gene: TRBJ1-5
CDR3 DNA: TGTGCCAGCAGCCCGGGTCCGGGCAATCAGCCCCAGCATTTT
CDR3 protein: CASSPGPGNQPQHF